Listed below are T cell receptor beta chains from one sample, sequenced in a study of vaccination and CD4 T cells after COVID-19. Each CDR3 protein gets one entry after TCRdb re-called the PCR reads with MiXCR. The table lists more than 20,000 distinct CDR3 sequences, roughly half of them singletons. No cognate antigen is known for these TCRs. Source material: CD4+ T cells from blood, cultured in vitro. The receptors come from a human donor who had recovered from COVID-19. The CDR3 runs from the conserved cysteine through the conserved F or W. A D gene is named only where the DNA matches it firmly. Size is stated for part of the rows, as once, few or many counts, or as a class when the clone is expanded.

d_call j_call v_call clone_size cdr3_aa cdr3_nt
TRBD2 TRBJ2-1 TRBV24-1 . CATSVSTSAYGYNEQFF TGTGCCACCAGTGTCTCGACTAGCGCGTATGGCTACAATGAGCAGTTCTTC
. TRBJ1-1 TRBV7-9 . CASSPRNTDRFGNEAFF TGTGCCAGCAGCCCCCGCAATACGGATAGATTTGGCAATGAAGCTTTCTTT
TRBD1 TRBJ1-6 TRBV7-3 . CASSLNGQGGSPLHF TGTGCCAGCAGTTTGAACGGACAGGGAGGGTCACCCCTCCACTTT
. TRBJ2-3 TRBV7-9 . CASSLWGDRTDTQYF TGTGCCAGCAGCCTTTGGGGCGACCGCACAGATACGCAGTATTTT
. TRBJ2-5 TRBV24-1 few CATSDSRGTGETQYF TGTGCCACCAGTGATTCGAGGGGGACGGGGGAGACCCAGTACTTC
. TRBJ2-5 TRBV28 once CASSLFTTVAQYF TGTGCCAGCAGTTTATTTACTACCGTGGCCCAGTACTTC
TRBD1 TRBJ1-1 TRBV18 . CASSRAAGQGYTEAFF TGTGCCAGCTCTCGGGCTGCGGGACAGGGTTACACTGAAGCTTTCTTT
TRBD1 TRBJ1-2 TRBV28 . CASSLGGGAEAIYGYTF TGTGCCAGCAGTTTGGGAGGGGGCGCCGAGGCAATCTATGGCTACACCTTC
. TRBJ1-2 TRBV24-1 . CATSDPQGNYGYTF TGTGCCACCAGTGACCCCCAGGGGAACTATGGCTACACCTTC
TRBD1 TRBJ2-7 TRBV6-1 . CASIRTGVGYEQYF TGTGCCAGCATTAGGACAGGGGTAGGCTACGAGCAGTACTTC
. TRBJ2-7 TRBV30 . CACGQEGIWEQYF TGTGCCTGTGGACAAGAAGGGATTTGGGAGCAGTACTTC
TRBD1 TRBJ1-6 TRBV11-2 few CASTRSSGTANSPLHF TGTGCCAGCACCCGATCAAGTGGGACAGCAAATTCACCCCTCCACTTT
TRBD2 TRBJ2-5 TRBV5-1 . CASSRERGQETQYF TGCGCCAGCAGCCGAGAGCGGGGGCAGGAGACCCAGTACTTC
TRBD2 TRBJ2-5 TRBV24-1 . CATSDFGPSGATQYF TGTGCCACCAGTGATTTTGGGCCTAGCGGAGCCACCCAGTACTTC
TRBD2 TRBJ2-7 TRBV30 few CAWISLAGNPYEQYF TGTGCCTGGATATCCCTAGCGGGAAACCCCTACGAGCAGTACTTC
TRBD1 TRBJ1-1 TRBV19 few CASSIIEGALNTEAFF TGTGCCAGTAGTATAATCGAGGGGGCTTTGAACACTGAAGCTTTCTTT
TRBD2 TRBJ2-7 TRBV19 . CASSMRLAEREQYF TGTGCCAGTAGTATGAGGCTAGCGGAAAGGGAGCAGTACTTC
. TRBJ2-2 TRBV20-1 . CSARDQTGELFF TGCAGTGCTAGAGATCAGACCGGGGAGCTGTTTTTT
TRBD2 TRBJ2-1 TRBV19 . CASSLAGLSSYNEQFF TGTGCCAGTAGTCTAGCGGGTCTTAGCTCCTACAATGAGCAGTTCTTC
. TRBJ1-5 TRBV6-2/TRBV6-3 few CASSYEGTFRPQHF TGTGCCAGCAGTTACGAAGGGACATTTCGCCCCCAGCATTTT
TRBD1 TRBJ1-1 TRBV30 . CAWSPGQGAQAFF TGTGCCTGGAGTCCGGGACAGGGGGCGCAAGCTTTCTTT
. TRBJ2-1 TRBV27 few CASPSSYNEQFF TGTGCCAGCCCGAGCTCCTACAATGAGCAGTTCTTC
. TRBJ2-5 TRBV7-6 . CASSLQGIGETQYF TGTGCCAGCAGCTTACAGGGGATTGGGGAGACCCAGTACTTC
. TRBJ1-1 TRBV15 few CATSRAREDTEAFF TGTGCCACCAGCAGAGCACGGGAGGACACTGAAGCTTTCTTT